Following are 9 T cell receptor beta chains from one sample sequenced in a study of T cell changes during pregnancy in multiple sclerosis. The repertoire was sequenced with immunoSEQ multiplex PCR; TCRdb's copy has only in-frame clones and lacks some. The data contain 40,000 to 60,000 clones, 80% to 95% of them singletons. The specimen comprised peripheral blood, sampled after pregnancy. All receptors derive from a female donor with multiple sclerosis, enrolled in a pregnancy study.

The rearrangement joins TRBV6-5 to TRBJ2-7, with 8 bases matching TRBD1. With 8 bases clipped from V and 2 bases from J, the junction kept 11 bases outside the gene matches. Germline CDR1 MNHEY, CDR2 SVGAGI. The CDR3 is made up of 15 amino acids. Here the CDR3 DNA reads TGTGCCAGCTCATCCTCCGGGACAGGAACCTACGAGCAGTACTTC. Amino acid sequence: CASSSSGTGTYEQYF.

This clone was counted a single time. This sequence joins TRBV15 and TRBJ1-5, with TRBD1 as a possible D gene (5 bases). Trimming left V 0 bases short and J 0 bases short, with 9 bases between. The germline gives CDR1 LNHNV, CDR2 YYDKDF (reference sequence). The CDR3 loop spans 16 amino acids. The CDR3: CATSREGAFSNQPQHF. CDR3 sequence (DNA): TGTGCCACCAGCAGAGAAGGGGCCTTTAGCAATCAGCCCCAGCATTTT.

The chain is built from TRBV30 and TRBJ2-1, with a weak D call TRBD2 (6 bases). Trimming removed 1 base from V and 4 bases from J, with 11 bases in between. Germline lookup yields CDR1 GTSNPN and CDR2 SVGIG (reference sequence). This CDR3 has 14 amino acids. CDR3 bases: TGTGCCTGGAGTGGGGACTTTGGGTACAATGAGCAGTTCTTC. It codes for CAWSGDFGYNEQFF.

This clone was picked up one time. DNA for the CDR3: TGCGCCAGCAGCCAAGATTTGGTAGGAGTTGGCAATCAGCCCCAGCATTTT. Translation: CASSQDLVGVGNQPQHF. The chain has TRBV4-3 and TRBJ1-5; D is undetermined. This CDR3 is 17 amino acids long. Germline CDR1 reads LGHNA; CDR2 reads YSLEER. V shed 0 bases and J shed 2 bases, with 14 bases lying between them.

The chain employs TRBV9 and TRBJ1-2; weak D call: TRBD1 (5 bases). The CDR3 consists of 14 residues. Trimming stripped 0 bases from V and 4 bases from J, with 10 bases between. CDR1 is SGDLS, CDR2 YYNGEE, per germline. The chain's CDR3 is CASSVDRGGYGYTF. The CDR3, as DNA: TGTGCCAGCAGCGTAGATCGGGGGGGCTATGGCTACACCTTC.

The chain has TRBV7-9 and TRBJ1-3; D is perhaps TRBD1 (5 bases). The CDR3 runs 14 residues. The V gene lost 11 bases and the J gene lost 0 bases, with 14 bases spanning the gap. Per germline, CDR1 SEHNR and CDR2 FQNEAQ (reference sequence). CDR3 nucleotide sequence: TGTGCCGGGGGGGGACGTAGCTCTGGAAACACCATATATTTT. Translating gives CAGGGRSSGNTIYF.

The CDR3 here is CASSGGNEQFF. CDR3 nucleotide sequence: TGTGCCAGCAGCGGGGGCAATGAGCAGTTCTTC. The V and J genes are TRBV25-1 and TRBJ2-1, with D possibly TRBD2 on 6 matching bases. Germline V CDR1 and CDR2: MGHDK, SYGVNS. The CDR3 covers 11 residues. Trimming stripped 6 bases from V and 6 bases from J, with 6 bases between.

The CDR3 loop is CASSLVQGSNQPQHF. CDR3 sequence (DNA): TGTGCCAGCAGCTTAGTCCAGGGCAGCAATCAGCCCCAGCATTTT. J is TRBJ1-5 and V is TRBV7-8; D is possibly TRBD1 (5 bases). Deletions cut 1 base from V and 1 base from J, with 8 bases between. CDR1 and CDR2 (germline): SGHVS, FQNEAQ. The CDR3 length is 15 residues. Combining the CDR3 with reference TRBV7-8 and TRBJ1-5 gives the whole variable domain GAGVSQSPRYKVAKRGQDVALRCDPISGHVSLFWYQQALGQGPEFLTYFQNEAQLDKSGLPSDRFFAERPEGSVSTLKIQRTQQEDSAVYLCASSLVQGSNQPQHFGDGTRLSIL.

V gene TRBV5-6 combines with J gene TRBJ2-4; perhaps TRBD1 as D (5 bases). Per germline, CDR1 SGHDT and CDR2 YYEEEE. Trimming removed 4 bases at V and 7 bases at J, with 12 bases between. This CDR3 region has 13 residues. The CDR3 DNA sequence: TGTGCCAGCAGCGGGCAGGGCCGGAACATTCAGTACTTC. Translation: CASSGQGRNIQYF.